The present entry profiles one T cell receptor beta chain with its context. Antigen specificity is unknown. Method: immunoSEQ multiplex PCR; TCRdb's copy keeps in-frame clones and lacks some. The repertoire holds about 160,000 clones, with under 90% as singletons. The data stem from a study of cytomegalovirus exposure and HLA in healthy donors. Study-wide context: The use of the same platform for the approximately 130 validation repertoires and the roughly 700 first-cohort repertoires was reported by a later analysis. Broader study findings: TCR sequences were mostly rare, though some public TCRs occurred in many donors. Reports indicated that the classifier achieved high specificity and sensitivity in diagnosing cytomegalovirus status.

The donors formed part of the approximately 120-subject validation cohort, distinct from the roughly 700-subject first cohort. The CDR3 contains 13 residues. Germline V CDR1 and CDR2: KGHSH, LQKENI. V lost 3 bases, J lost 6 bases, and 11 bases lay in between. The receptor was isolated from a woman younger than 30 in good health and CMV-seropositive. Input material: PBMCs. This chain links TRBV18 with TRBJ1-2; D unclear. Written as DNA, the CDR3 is TGTGCCAGCTCACCTGGCCGGGTTGATGGCTACACCTTC. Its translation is CASSPGRVDGYTF.